This TCR beta chain was sequenced during a study of identical twins. TCRdb reprocessed the 5' RACE reads via MiXCR and lists one record per CDR3 protein. The table lists about 810,000 distinct CDR3 sequences, about 12% of them singletons. The germline V and J ends were trimmed by 2 bases and 7 bases, with 10 bases remaining between them. The germline V gene has CDR1 SGDLS and CDR2 YYNGEE. CDR3 length: 13 amino acids. This clonotype was seen only a few times. No antigen is known for it. Study-level points and caveats: Among beta out-of-frame sequences, excess sharing between twins appeared weaker.

In addition, the sample was reused for a study of yellow fever vaccine responses in identical twins.

The sample comprised PBMCs. The gene calls are TRBV9 and TRBJ2-1; no reliable D call. This sequence originates from a woman aged 18-30 years in good health. The CDR3 loop reads CASSVGPTNEQFF. CDR3 DNA sequence: TGTGCCAGCAGCGTTGGACCCACTAATGAGCAGTTCTTC.